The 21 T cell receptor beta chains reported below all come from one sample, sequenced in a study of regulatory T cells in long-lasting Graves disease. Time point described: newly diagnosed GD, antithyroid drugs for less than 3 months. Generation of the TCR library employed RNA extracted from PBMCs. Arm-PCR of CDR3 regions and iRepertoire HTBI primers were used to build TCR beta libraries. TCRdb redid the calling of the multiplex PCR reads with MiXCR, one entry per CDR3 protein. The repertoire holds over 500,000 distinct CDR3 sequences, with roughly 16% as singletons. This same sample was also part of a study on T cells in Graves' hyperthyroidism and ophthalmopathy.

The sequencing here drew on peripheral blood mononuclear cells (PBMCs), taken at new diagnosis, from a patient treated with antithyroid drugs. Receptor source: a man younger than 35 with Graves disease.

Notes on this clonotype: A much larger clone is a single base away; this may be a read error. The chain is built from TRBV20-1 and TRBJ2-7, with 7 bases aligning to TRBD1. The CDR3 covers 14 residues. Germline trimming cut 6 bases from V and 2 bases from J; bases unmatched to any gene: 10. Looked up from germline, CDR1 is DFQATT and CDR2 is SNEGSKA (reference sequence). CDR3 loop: CSANTGVIPYEQYF. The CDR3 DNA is TGCAGTGCCAATACAGGGGTCATCCCCTACGAGCAGTACTTC.

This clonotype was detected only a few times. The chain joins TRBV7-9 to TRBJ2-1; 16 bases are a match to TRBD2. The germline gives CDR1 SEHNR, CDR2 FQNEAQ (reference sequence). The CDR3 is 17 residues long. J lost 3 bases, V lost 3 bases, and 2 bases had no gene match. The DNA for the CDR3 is TGTGCCAGCAGCTTGGGACTAGCGGGAGGGGTCTACAATGAGCAGTTCTTC. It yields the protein CASSLGLAGGVYNEQFF.

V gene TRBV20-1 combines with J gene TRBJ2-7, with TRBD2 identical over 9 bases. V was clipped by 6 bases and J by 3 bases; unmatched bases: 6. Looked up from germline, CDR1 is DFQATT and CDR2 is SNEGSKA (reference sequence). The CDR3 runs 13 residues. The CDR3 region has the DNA TGCAGTGCAGAGGGACTAGCAGACTACGAGCAGTACTTC. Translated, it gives CSAEGLADYEQYF.

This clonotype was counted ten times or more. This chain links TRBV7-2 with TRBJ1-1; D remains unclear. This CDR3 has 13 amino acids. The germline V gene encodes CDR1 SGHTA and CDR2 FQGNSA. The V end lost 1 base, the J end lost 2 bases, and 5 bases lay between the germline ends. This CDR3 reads CASSLGINTEAFF. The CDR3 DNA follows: TGTGCCAGCAGCTTAGGGATAAACACTGAAGCTTTCTTT.

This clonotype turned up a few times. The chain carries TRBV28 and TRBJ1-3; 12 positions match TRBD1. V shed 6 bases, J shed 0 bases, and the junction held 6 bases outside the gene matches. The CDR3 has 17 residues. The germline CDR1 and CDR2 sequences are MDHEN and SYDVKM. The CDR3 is CASRPGTGGDSGNTIYF. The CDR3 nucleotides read TGTGCCAGCAGACCCGGGACAGGGGGCGACTCTGGAAACACCATATATTTT.

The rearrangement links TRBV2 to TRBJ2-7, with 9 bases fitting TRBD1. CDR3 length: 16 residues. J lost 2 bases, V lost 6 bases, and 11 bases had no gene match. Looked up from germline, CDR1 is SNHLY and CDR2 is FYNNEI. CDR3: CASSTFRTGVTYEQYF. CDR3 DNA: TGTGCCAGCAGCACCTTTAGGACAGGGGTTACCTACGAGCAGTACTTC.

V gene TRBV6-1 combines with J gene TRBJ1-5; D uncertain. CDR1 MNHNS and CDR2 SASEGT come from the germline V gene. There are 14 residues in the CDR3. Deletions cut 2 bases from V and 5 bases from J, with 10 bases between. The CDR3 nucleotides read TGTGCCAGCAGTGAATCGGGCAGAGATCAGCCCCAGCATTTT. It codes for CASSESGRDQPQHF.

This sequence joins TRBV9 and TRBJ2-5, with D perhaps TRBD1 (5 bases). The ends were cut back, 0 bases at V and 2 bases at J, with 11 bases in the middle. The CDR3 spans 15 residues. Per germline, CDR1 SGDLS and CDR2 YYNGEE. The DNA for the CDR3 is TGTGCCAGCAGCGTAGAAGGGGTGCTACAAGAGACCCAGTACTTC. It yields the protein CASSVEGVLQETQYF.

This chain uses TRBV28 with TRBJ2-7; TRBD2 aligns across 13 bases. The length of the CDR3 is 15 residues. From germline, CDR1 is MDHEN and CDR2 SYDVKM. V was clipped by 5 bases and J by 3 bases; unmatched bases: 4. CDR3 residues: CASSARTSGGYEQYF. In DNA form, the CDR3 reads TGTGCCAGCAGTGCCCGGACTAGCGGGGGCTACGAGCAGTACTTC. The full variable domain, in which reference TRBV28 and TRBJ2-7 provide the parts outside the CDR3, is DVKVTQSSRYLVKRTGEKVFLECVQDMDHENMFWYRQDPGLGLRLIYFSYDVKMKEKGDIPEGYSVSREKKERFSLILESASTNQTSMYLCASSARTSGGYEQYFGPGTRLTVT.

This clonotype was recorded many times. CDR3 in DNA: TGCAGTGCTACTAGCGGGAGGAGCTCCTACAATGAGCAGTTCTTC. It translates to CSATSGRSSYNEQFF. The chain uses TRBV20-1 and TRBJ2-1; 11 nucleotides line up with TRBD2. This CDR3 region has 15 residues. Germline V gene data show CDR1 as DFQATT and CDR2 as SNEGSKA (reference sequence). The J segment lost 0 bases and the V segment lost 4 bases, leaving 2 bases of the junction unmatched.

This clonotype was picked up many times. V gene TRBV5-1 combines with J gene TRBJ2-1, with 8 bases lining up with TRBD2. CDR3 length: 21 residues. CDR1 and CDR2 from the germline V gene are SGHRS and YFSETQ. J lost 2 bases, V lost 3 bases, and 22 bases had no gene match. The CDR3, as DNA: TGCGCCAGCAGCTACCCCGGGAGTTTAGGTCCTACTAGCGGTCCCTACAATGAGCAGTTCTTC. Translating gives CASSYPGSLGPTSGPYNEQFF.

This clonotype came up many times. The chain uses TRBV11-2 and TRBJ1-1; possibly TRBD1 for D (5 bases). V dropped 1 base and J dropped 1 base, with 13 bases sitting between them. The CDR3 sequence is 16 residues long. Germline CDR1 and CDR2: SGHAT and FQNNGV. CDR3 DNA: TGTGCCAGCAGCTTAGCAAGGGGAGGCAAGAACACTGAAGCTTTCTTT. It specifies CASSLARGGKNTEAFF.

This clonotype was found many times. This CDR3 is CASSLSVGSTYEQYF. The CDR3 DNA sequence: TGTGCCAGCAGCTTAAGTGTTGGCTCTACCTACGAGCAGTACTTC. V and J are TRBV3-1 and TRBJ2-7; no clear D gene. This CDR3 is built from 15 residues. In germline, CDR1 is LGHDT, CDR2 YNNKEL (reference sequence). Deletions cut 5 bases from V and 2 bases from J, with 16 bases between.

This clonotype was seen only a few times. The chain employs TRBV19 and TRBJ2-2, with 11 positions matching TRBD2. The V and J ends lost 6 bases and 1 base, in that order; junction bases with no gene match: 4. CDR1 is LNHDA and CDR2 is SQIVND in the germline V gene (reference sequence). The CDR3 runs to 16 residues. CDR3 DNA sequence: TGTGCCAGTAGATCGGGACTAGCGGTGAACACCGGGGAGCTGTTTTTT. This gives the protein CASRSGLAVNTGELFF.

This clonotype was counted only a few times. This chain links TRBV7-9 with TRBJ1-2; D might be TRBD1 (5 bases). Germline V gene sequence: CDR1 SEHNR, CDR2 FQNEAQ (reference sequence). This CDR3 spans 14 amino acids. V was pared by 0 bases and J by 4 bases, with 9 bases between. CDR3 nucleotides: TGTGCCAGCAGCTTAGCGCGGGGGATCTATGGCTACACCTTC. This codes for CASSLARGIYGYTF. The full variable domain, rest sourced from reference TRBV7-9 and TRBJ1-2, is DTGVSQNPRHKITKRGQNVTFRCDPISEHNRLYWYRQTLGQGPEFLTYFQNEAQLEKSRLLSDRFSAERPKGSFSTLEIQRTEQGDSAMYLCASSLARGIYGYTFGSGTRLTVV.

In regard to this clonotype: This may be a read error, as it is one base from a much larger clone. CDR3 loop: CSARGLSYNEQYF. The CDR3, as DNA: TGCAGTGCTAGAGGGCTCTCCTACAATGAGCAGTACTTC. V and J are TRBV20-1 and TRBJ2-5; D is ambiguous. Germline loops: CDR1 DFQATT, CDR2 SNEGSKA (reference sequence). The V end was cut by 1 base, the J end by 11 bases, with 17 bases between. This CDR3 has 13 residues.

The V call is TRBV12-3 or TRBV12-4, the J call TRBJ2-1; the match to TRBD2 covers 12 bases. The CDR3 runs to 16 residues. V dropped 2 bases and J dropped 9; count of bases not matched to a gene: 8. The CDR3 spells CASSLKASGRAFEQFF. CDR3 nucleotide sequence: TGTGCCAGCAGTTTAAAGGCTAGCGGGAGGGCCTTTGAGCAGTTCTTC.

The CDR3 DNA is TGTGCCAGTAGTTTCGGGGGGAATCACTACGAGCAGTACTTC. This gives the protein CASSFGGNHYEQYF. The chain joins TRBV19 to TRBJ2-7, with 7 bases identical to TRBD2. J lost 3 bases, V lost 5 bases, and 7 bases had no gene match. The V gene's germline CDR1 is LNHDA and CDR2 SQIVND (reference sequence). There are 14 residues in the CDR3. Variable domain in full (rest from reference TRBV19 and TRBJ2-7): DGGITQSPKYLFRKEGQNVTLSCEQNLNHDAMYWYRQDPGQGLRLIYYSQIVNDFQKGDIAEGYSVSREKKESFPLTVTSAQKNPTAFYLCASSFGGNHYEQYFGPGTRLTVT.

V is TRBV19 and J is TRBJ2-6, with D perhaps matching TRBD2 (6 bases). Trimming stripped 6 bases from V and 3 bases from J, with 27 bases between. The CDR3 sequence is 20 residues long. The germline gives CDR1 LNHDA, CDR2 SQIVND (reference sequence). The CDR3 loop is CASRGPWRAGNRDGANVLTF. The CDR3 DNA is TGTGCCAGTAGGGGGCCGTGGAGGGCGGGAAATCGTGATGGGGCCAACGTCCTGACTTTC.

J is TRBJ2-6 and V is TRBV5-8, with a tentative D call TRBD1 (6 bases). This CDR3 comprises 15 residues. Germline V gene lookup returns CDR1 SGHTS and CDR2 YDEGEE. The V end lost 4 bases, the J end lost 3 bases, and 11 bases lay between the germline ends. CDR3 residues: CASSARGFGANVLTF. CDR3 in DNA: TGTGCCAGCAGCGCCAGGGGTTTTGGGGCCAACGTCCTGACTTTC.

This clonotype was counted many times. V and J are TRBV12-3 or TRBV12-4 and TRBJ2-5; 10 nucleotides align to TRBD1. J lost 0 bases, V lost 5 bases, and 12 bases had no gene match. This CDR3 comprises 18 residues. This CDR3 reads CASSRYRTGGPNQETQYF. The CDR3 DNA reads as TGTGCCAGCAGTAGATACAGGACAGGGGGACCCAACCAAGAGACCCAGTACTTC.